This is a list of T cell receptor beta chains from one sample in a study of cytomegalovirus exposure and HLA in healthy donors. Profiling relied on immunoSEQ multiplex PCR, and the TCRdb table lists in-frame clones only, not all of them. Counted here are approximately 82,000 clones, around 10% occurring once; the ten biggest clones make up approximately 23%. Sequencing was carried out using PBMCs. These receptors were collected from a man in his sixties in good health and CMV-seropositive. The CDR3 runs from the conserved cysteine through the conserved F or W. D genes are given only for firm matches. Size is stated for part of the rows, as once, few or many counts, or as a class when the clone is expanded.

13,TRBV5-5,few,TRBJ1-1,TRBD1,TGTGCCAGCAGCCGGGACAGCCACACTGAAGCTTTCTTT,CASSRDSHTEAFF
17,TRBV7-9,.,TRBJ2-3,.,TGTGCCAGCAAAGGGAGTTCCAAAATCTCTAGCACAGATACGCAGTATTTT,CASKGSSKISSTDTQYF
16,TRBV19,.,TRBJ1-1,.,TGTGCCAGTAGTATCTTGCTTCGGGCAGGGACAATTGAAGCTTTCTTT,CASSILLRAGTIEAFF
16,TRBV28,few,TRBJ1-5,TRBD1,TGTGCCAGCAGTTCTCCCGGGACAGGGGACAATCTTCCCCAGCATTTT,CASSSPGTGDNLPQHF
16,TRBV7-2,.,TRBJ2-3,TRBD2,TGTGCCAGCAGCAGTGGACTAGCGGCGACCACAGATACGCAGTATTTT,CASSSGLAATTDTQYF
15,TRBV5-5,.,TRBJ2-2,TRBD1,TGTGCCAGCAGCCGGCTCAGGGGGCCAGCCGGGGAGCTGTTTTTT,CASSRLRGPAGELFF
14,TRBV2,few,TRBJ2-2,.,TGTGCCAGCGAGACGCAGGGTGACACCGGGGAGCTGTTTTTT,CASETQGDTGELFF
13,TRBV5-1,.,TRBJ2-2,.,TGCGCCAGCAGCTTGGTTGTAGCCGGGGAGCTGTTTTTT,CASSLVVAGELFF
14,TRBV4-2,few,TRBJ1-1,.,TGTGCCAGCAGCCAAGTCATAGGGGCGGCTGAAGCTTTCTTT,CASSQVIGAAEAFF
13,TRBV10-3,few,TRBJ2-1,TRBD1,TGTGCCATCAGTGGGACAGGGGGTAATGAGCAGTTCTTC,CAISGTGGNEQFF
15,TRBV11-3,.,TRBJ2-5,TRBD1,TGTGCCAGCAGCCAACGGACAGGGGTGGAAGAGACCCAGTACTTC,CASSQRTGVEETQYF
14,TRBV7-2,few,TRBJ2-7,.,TGTGCCAGCAGCTTAGATCACCCCACCGGCGAGCAGTACTTC,CASSLDHPTGEQYF
16,TRBV5-1,few,TRBJ2-1,.,TGCGCCAGCAGCTTGTATTACGGAGGAGAGGACAATGAGCAGTTCTTC,CASSLYYGGEDNEQFF
16,TRBV5-4,.,TRBJ2-7,.,TGTGCCAGCAGCTTAGGTCAGGGTCCTGCAACCTACGAGCAGTACTTC,CASSLGQGPATYEQYF
16,TRBV6-1,.,TRBJ1-2,.,TGTGCCAGCAGTGAAGTCCGCAGGGTGGTAGGCTATGGCTACACCTTC,CASSEVRRVVGYGYTF
18,TRBV15,few,TRBJ2-1,TRBD2,TGTGCCACCAGCAGAGAGATAAACCCGACTAGCGGTTACAATGAGCAGTTCTTC,CATSREINPTSGYNEQFF
15,TRBV28,.,TRBJ1-2,TRBD1,TGTGCCAGCAGTCCTCAACAGGGGGTGAGGTATGGCTACACCTTC,CASSPQQGVRYGYTF
17,TRBV6-1,few,TRBJ2-7,.,TGTGCCAGCAGTGAAGCGGGGAGTAAGGGCCTTAGCTACGAGCAGTACTTC,CASSEAGSKGLSYEQYF
18,TRBV4-1,.,TRBJ2-2,.,TGCGCCAGCAGCCAAGATATTCCACGTACGACGAGGGCCGGGGAGCTGTTTTTT,CASSQDIPRTTRAGELFF
14,TRBV2,few,TRBJ1-2,TRBD1,TGTGCCAGCAGCCGGGGACAGGGCAACTATGGCTACACCTTC,CASSRGQGNYGYTF
14,TRBV11-2,few,TRBJ2-5,TRBD1,TGTGCCAGCAGCCCACAGGGGTGGCGAGAGACCCAGTACTTC,CASSPQGWRETQYF
17,TRBV10-1,.,TRBJ2-6,.,TGCGCCAGCAGTGAGTCGGGGCAGCACTCTGGGGCCAACGTCCTGACTTTC,CASSESGQHSGANVLTF
16,TRBV5-5,.,TRBJ1-6,TRBD1,TGTGCCAGCAGGCCCGACAGGGGAGGCATTAGTTCACCCCTCCACTTT,CASRPDRGGISSPLHF
17,TRBV29-1,many,TRBJ2-2,TRBD1,TGCAGCGTTGATCTTTTCGGGACAGGGGCGGACACCGGGGAGCTGTTTTTT,CSVDLFGTGADTGELFF
16,TRBV27,.,TRBJ2-7,TRBD2,TGTGCCAGCAGGCGGACTAGCGGGAGTCGGACCTACGAGCAGTACTTC,CASRRTSGSRTYEQYF
17,TRBV10-3,.,TRBJ2-5,TRBD1,TGTGCCATCAGTGAGTCGAAAGGACAGGGGATCCAAGAGACCCAGTACTTC,CAISESKGQGIQETQYF
16,TRBV6-6,.,TRBJ2-1,.,TGTGCCAGCAGTTACCCACGTGCCCCAGACTACAATGAGCAGTTCTTC,CASSYPRAPDYNEQFF
12,TRBV28,.,TRBJ1-5,.,TGTGCCAGCAGTGGGAGCTATCAGCCCCAGCATTTT,CASSGSYQPQHF
16,TRBV14,few,TRBJ2-7,TRBD1,TGTGCCAGCAGCCGGGGGCCGGGACAGGGGGCCAACGAGCAGTACTTC,CASSRGPGQGANEQYF
15,TRBV5-4,.,TRBJ1-4,TRBD1,TGTGCCAGCAGCTCCGGACAGGCAACTAATGAAAAACTGTTTTTT,CASSSGQATNEKLFF
15,TRBV15,.,TRBJ2-7,TRBD2,TGTGCCACCAGCAAAAGGACTAGCGGAACCTACGAGCAGTACTTC,CATSKRTSGTYEQYF
13,TRBV27,few,TRBJ2-1,.,TGTGCCAGCAGTTTCAGCTCCTACAATGAGCAGTTCTTC,CASSFSSYNEQFF
14,TRBV6-5,few,TRBJ1-2,TRBD1,TGTGCCAGCAGTTACACCACGACAGGGAGGGGCTACACCTTC,CASSYTTTGRGYTF
17,TRBV9,.,TRBJ2-2,TRBD2,TGTGCCAGCAGCGTAGCCCCTAGCGGGAGGGAAGGCGGGGAGCTGTTTTTT,CASSVAPSGREGGELFF
16,TRBV5-1,few,TRBJ2-6,.,TGCGCCAGCAGCTCCTATCGTGGCTCTGGGGCCAACGTCCTGACTTTC,CASSSYRGSGANVLTF
15,TRBV7-9,few,TRBJ2-3,.,TGTGCCAGCAGCCCACAACCCTCTAGCACAGATACGCAGTATTTT,CASSPQPSSTDTQYF
14,TRBV11-3,.,TRBJ1-1,.,TGTGCCAGCAGCTTATCCGGGGGGGCCACTGAAGCTTTCTTT,CASSLSGGATEAFF
17,TRBV28,.,TRBJ2-2,.,TGTGCCAGCAGTTTAGGGCGACAGTTTAGAGCCCCCGGGGAGCTGTTTTTT,CASSLGRQFRAPGELFF
13,TRBV30,.,TRBJ1-2,.,TGTGCCTGGGATCCTGAACAGGGTTGGGGCTACACCTTC,CAWDPEQGWGYTF
13,TRBV5-1,few,TRBJ2-7,TRBD1,TGCGCCAGCAGCAGGACAGGGGGCGACGAGCAGTACTTC,CASSRTGGDEQYF
12,TRBV4-1,few,TRBJ2-5,TRBD1,TGCGCCAGCAGCCAGGGGACAGGTAACCAGTACTTC,CASSQGTGNQYF
14,TRBV6-5,.,TRBJ2-3,.,TGTGCCAGCAGGGAAGGGGGGGAATCAGATACGCAGTATTTT,CASREGGESDTQYF
14,TRBV5-1,.,TRBJ2-1,.,TGCGCCAGCAGCGCCCAGACAGGCAACAATGAGCAGTTCTTC,CASSAQTGNNEQFF
15,TRBV7-2,once,TRBJ1-4,.,TGTGCCAGCAGCACAGGACGTATGCAAAATGAAAAACTGTTTTTT,CASSTGRMQNEKLFF
11,TRBV20-1,.,TRBJ2-1,.,TGCAGGGCGGTTTTATACAATGAGCAGTTCTTC,CRAVLYNEQFF
13,TRBV11-2,few,TRBJ2-5,.,TGTGCCAGCAGCCACTTAGTGTCAGAGACCCAGTACTTC,CASSHLVSETQYF
16,TRBV15,few,TRBJ2-1,TRBD2,TGTGCCACCAGCAGGCCTGGGACTAGCGGGGGGGTGAAGCAGTTCTTC,CATSRPGTSGGVKQFF